The T cell receptor beta chain under discussion was sequenced for a study of shared clonotypes between healthy human individuals. Some clones are missing from TCRdb's copy, which holds only in-frame ones; the method was immunoSEQ multiplex PCR. Altogether millions of clones are present, roughly 95% being singletons, with the ten largest covering 0.13%. Trimming stripped 4 bases from V and 6 bases from J, with 12 bases between. The CDR3 totals 13 residues. Germline lookup yields CDR1 SGHTA and CDR2 FQGTGA. This sequence joins TRBV7-3 and TRBJ1-1; D is uncertain. Sequences were obtained from naive CD4+ T cells sorted from blood. This sample's subset: CD45RA+ positively selected. The clonotype comes from a man aged 18 to 30 in good health. CDR3 loop: CASSSQVGSEAFF. The CDR3 coding sequence is TGTGCCAGCAGCTCCCAGGTGGGATCTGAAGCTTTCTTT. Full variable domain (outside the CDR3, taken from reference TRBV7-3 and TRBJ1-1): GAGVSQTPSNKVTEKGKYVELRCDPISGHTALYWYRQSLGQGPEFLIYFQGTGAADDSGLPNDRFFAVRPEGSVSTLKIQRTERGDSAVYLCASSSQVGSEAFFGQGTRLTVV.